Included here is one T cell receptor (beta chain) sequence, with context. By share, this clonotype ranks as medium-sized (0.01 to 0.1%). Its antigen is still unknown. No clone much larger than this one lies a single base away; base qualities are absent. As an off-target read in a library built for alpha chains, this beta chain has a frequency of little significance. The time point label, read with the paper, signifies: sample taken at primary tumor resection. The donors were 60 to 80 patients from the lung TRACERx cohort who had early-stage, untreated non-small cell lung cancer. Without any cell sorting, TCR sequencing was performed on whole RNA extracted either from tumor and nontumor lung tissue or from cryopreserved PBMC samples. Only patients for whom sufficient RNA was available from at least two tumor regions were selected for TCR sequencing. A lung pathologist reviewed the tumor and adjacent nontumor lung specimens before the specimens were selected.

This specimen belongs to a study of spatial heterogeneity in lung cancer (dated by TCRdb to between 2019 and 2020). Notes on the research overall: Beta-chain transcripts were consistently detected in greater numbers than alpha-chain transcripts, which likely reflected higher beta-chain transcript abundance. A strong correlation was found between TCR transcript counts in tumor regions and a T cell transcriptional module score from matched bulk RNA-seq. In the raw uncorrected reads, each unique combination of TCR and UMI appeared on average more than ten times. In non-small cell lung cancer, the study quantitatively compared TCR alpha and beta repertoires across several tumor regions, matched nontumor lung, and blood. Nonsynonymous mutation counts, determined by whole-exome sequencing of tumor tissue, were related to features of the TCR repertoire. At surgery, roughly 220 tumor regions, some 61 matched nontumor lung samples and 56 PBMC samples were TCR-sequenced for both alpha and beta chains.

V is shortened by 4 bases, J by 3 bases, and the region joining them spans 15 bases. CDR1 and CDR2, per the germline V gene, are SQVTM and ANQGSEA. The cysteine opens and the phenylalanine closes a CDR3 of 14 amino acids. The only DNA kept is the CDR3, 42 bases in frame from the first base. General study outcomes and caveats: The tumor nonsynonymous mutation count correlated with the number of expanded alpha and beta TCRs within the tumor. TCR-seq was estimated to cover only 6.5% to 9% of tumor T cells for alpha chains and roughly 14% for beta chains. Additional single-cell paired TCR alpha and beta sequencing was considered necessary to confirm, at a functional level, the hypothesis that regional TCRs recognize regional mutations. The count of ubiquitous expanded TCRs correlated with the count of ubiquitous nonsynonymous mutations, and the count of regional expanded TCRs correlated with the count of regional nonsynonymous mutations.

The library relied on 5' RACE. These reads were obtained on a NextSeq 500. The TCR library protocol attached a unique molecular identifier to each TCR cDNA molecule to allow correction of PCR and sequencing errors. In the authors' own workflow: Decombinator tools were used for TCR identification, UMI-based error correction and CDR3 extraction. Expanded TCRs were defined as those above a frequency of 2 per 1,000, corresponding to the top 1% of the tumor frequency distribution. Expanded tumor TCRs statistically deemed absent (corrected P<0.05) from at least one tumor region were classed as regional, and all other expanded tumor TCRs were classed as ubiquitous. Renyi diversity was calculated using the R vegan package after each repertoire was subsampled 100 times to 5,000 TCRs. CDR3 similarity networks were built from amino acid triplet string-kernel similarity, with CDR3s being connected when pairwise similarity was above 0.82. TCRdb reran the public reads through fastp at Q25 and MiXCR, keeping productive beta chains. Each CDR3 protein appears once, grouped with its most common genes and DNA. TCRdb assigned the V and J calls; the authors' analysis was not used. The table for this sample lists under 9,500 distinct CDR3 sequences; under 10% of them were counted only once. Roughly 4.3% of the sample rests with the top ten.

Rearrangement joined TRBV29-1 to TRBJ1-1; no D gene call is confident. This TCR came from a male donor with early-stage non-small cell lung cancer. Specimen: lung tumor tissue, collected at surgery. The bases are TGCAGCGTTGGGGAGGGAGCTTTGGACACTGAAGCTTTCTTT. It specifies CSVGEGALDTEAFF.